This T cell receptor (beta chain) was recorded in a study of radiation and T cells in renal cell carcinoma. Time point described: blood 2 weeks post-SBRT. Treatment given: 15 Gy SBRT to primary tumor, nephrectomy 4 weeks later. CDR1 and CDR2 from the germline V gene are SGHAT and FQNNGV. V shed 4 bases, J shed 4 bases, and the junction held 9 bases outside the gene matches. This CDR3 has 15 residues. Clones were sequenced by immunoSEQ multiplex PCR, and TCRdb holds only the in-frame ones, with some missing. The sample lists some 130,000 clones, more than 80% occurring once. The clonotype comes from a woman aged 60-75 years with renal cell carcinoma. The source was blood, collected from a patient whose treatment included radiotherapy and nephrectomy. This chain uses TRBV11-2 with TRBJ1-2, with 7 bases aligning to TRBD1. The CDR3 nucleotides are TGTGCCAGCAGCTCTGACAGGGTTGTCAGCTATGGCTACACCTTC. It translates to CASSSDRVVSYGYTF.